The 10 T cell receptor beta chains reported below all come from one sample, sequenced in a study of CD8+CD57+ T cells in acquired aplastic anemia. TCR beta VDJ and CDR3 profiling used genomic DNA as template. A single record per CDR3 protein comes from TCRdb applying MiXCR to the reads. The profile shows approximately 170,000 distinct CDR3 sequences, 50% to 55% of them singletons. Sequencing was performed on sorted CD4+, CD8+, or CD8+CD57+ T cells (not recorded which) from PBMCs. The receptors here all came from a human donor in good health, serving as a control.

The chain combines TRBV15 with TRBJ1-3; perhaps TRBD1 as D (6 bases). Germline V gene lookup returns CDR1 LNHNV and CDR2 YYDKDF (reference sequence). Trimming stripped 5 bases from V and 2 bases from J, with 13 bases between. This CDR3 contains 15 residues. CDR3 in amino acids: CATSGGSGAGNTIYF. The CDR3 DNA follows: TGTGCCACCAGCGGCGGGTCAGGGGCTGGAAACACCATATATTTT. The complete variable domain, with remaining parts taken from reference TRBV15 and TRBJ1-3, reads DAMVIQNPRYQVTQFGKPVTLSCSQTLNHNVMYWYQQKSSQAPKLLFHYYDKDFNNEADTPDNFQSRRPNTSFCFLDIRSPGLGDTAMYLCATSGGSGAGNTIYFGEGSWLTVV.

There are many counts of this clonotype. The chain couples TRBV10-3 to TRBJ1-2, with 9 bases that match TRBD1. From germline, CDR1 is ENHRY and CDR2 SYGVKD. This CDR3 comprises 16 residues. The V gene end was trimmed by 0 bases and the J gene end by 4 bases; junction bases not matched to a gene: 6. CDR3 in DNA: TGTGCCATCAGTGAGTCAAGGACAGGGGTTGCCTATGGCTACACCTTC. Its translation: CAISESRTGVAYGYTF.

This clonotype was observed at least ten times. CDR3 sequence: CASSRDQSTDTQYF. The CDR3 DNA reads TGCGCCAGCTCCCGGGACCAAAGCACAGATACGCAGTATTTT. The chain is built from TRBV5-1 and TRBJ2-3; D might be TRBD1 or TRBD2, each matching 5 bases. With 7 bases removed from V and 0 bases from J, the gap between germline ends came to 12 bases. Per the germline V gene, CDR1 is SGHRS and CDR2 is YFSETQ. The CDR3 runs 14 residues.

This rearrangement joins TRBV20-1 to TRBJ2-7, with TRBD2 matching 8 bases. Germline V lookup: CDR1 DFQATT, CDR2 SNEGSKA (reference sequence). The V and J ends lost 4 bases and 3 bases, in that order; junction bases with no gene match: 8. CDR3 length: 14 residues. DNA of the CDR3: TGCAGTGCTATAGCCGGGGGGGACTTCTACGAGCAGTACTTC. Amino acids: CSAIAGGDFYEQYF.

This clonotype was seen once. The rearrangement joins TRBV9 to TRBJ1-2; possibly TRBD1 for D (5 bases). The V and J ends lost 4 bases and 4 bases respectively, with 20 bases between them. Per germline, CDR1 SGDLS and CDR2 YYNGEE. CDR3 length equals 16 residues. The DNA of the CDR3 is TGTGCCAGCAGCCAAACCGGTGGGACTGTAGTCTATGGCTACACCTTC. This encodes CASSQTGGTVVYGYTF.

CDR3 sequence (DNA): TGTGCCAGCAGCCACTCGGAGACAGGAGAAAAACTGTTTTTT. This encodes CASSHSETGEKLFF. The chain carries TRBV7-8 and TRBJ1-4; perhaps TRBD1 as D (6 bases). V lost 5 bases and J 8 bases, leaving 15 bases between the germline ends. This CDR3 contains 14 residues. Germline lookup yields CDR1 SGHVS and CDR2 FQNEAQ.

The chain recombines TRBV7-2 with TRBJ1-2, with TRBD1 as a possible D gene (5 bases). Germline lookup yields CDR1 SGHTA and CDR2 FQGNSA. The length of the CDR3 is 14 residues. V was clipped by 1 base and J by 2 bases, with 8 bases between them. In DNA, the CDR3 is TGTGCCAGCAGCTTAGTTGAGGGGAACTATGGCTACACCTTC. Protein sequence: CASSLVEGNYGYTF.

This clonotype has at least ten counts. The V gene is TRBV24-1, the J gene TRBJ2-1, with a possible D match to TRBD2 (6 bases). The CDR3 is made up of 16 amino acids. The germline CDR1 and CDR2 sequences are KGHDR and SFDVKD. Trimming took off 1 base at V and 5 bases at J, with 14 bases between the two ends. CDR3 sequence reads: CATSDLGVADDNEQFF. CDR3 bases: TGTGCCACCAGTGATTTAGGGGTAGCGGACGACAATGAGCAGTTCTTC.

The chain joins TRBV7-2 to TRBJ2-7, with D maybe TRBD1 (6 bases). CDR3 length: 11 amino acids. Trimming cost V 5 bases and J 6 bases, with 8 bases left between them. Germline CDR1 reads SGHTA; CDR2 reads FQGNSA. The CDR3 sequence: CASSQGPEQYF. Here the CDR3 DNA reads TGTGCCAGCAGCCAGGGGCCCGAGCAGTACTTC.

This chain's CDR3 is CASSLSYYEQYF. In DNA, the CDR3 is TGTGCCAGCAGCTTGAGCTACTACGAGCAGTACTTC. The V gene is TRBV5-6, the J gene TRBJ2-7, with unresolved D. The CDR3 is 12 residues long. The V end lost 1 base, the J end lost 3 bases, and 5 bases lay between the germline ends. Germline V gene data show CDR1 as SGHDT and CDR2 as YYEEEE.